This record concerns one T cell receptor beta chain sequence. This clone was detected a few times. This clone's antigen is unknown. Base qualities are not provided; no much larger clone lies one nucleotide away. The library came from the immunoSEQ multiplex PCR assay. RNA was extracted from all samples and reverse transcribed into cDNA, which served as template for TCR sequencing. SuperScript III was used for first-strand cDNA synthesis, primed with a 2:1 mix of oligo-dT and random hexamers. A synthetic immune receptor repertoire was used to gauge amplification bias, and whatever bias remained was removed computationally. Per the original workflow: Raw reads were preprocessed to remove errors, and CDR3 was defined according to IMGT conventions as the region from the conserved cysteine to phenylalanine. Clonality was computed as 1 minus the Shannon entropy, with the entropy normalized by log2 of the number of productive unique TCRs. Whether scalp clones were CD4 or CD8 was inferred by matching scalp TCRbeta sequences against CD4 and CD8 repertoires sorted from blood. Here the immuneACCESS table is served through TCRdb, limited to in-frame sequences with V and J called. Missing clones are a known gap in these copies; in checked studies unresolved V genes cover under half, and the rest lacks a known reason. V and J calls and clone size are as listed in that table; D and trimming were resolved from the DNA. This sample holds fewer than 350,000 clones; roughly 60% were observed only once. Around 1.7% of the sample goes to the ten largest clones.

The sample belongs to a study of CD8+ T cells in alopecia areata (dated by TCRdb to the late 2010s). Describing the broader study: The treated patients took part in an open-label pilot trial in which moderate-to-severe alopecia areata was treated with oral tofacitinib at 5 to 10 mg twice daily. Patients received tofacitinib for 6 to 18 months and were then followed off drug for 6 months to check for delayed response and recurrence. For the treated patients, the SALT score, which quantifies what percentage of scalp surface area is affected, served as the measure of disease severity. The study used high-throughput TCRbeta sequencing to examine T cell clonal expansion in alopecia areata, in both the C3H/HeJ mouse model and human patients. Scalp tissue and sorted CD4+ and CD8+ peripheral blood T cells from patchy and totalis/universalis alopecia areata patients and from healthy controls were covered by human TCRbeta sequencing. Patients on tofacitinib were biopsied at baseline and after 4 and 24 weeks of treatment, and several of the patients also had a later scalp biopsy. Scalp clonality was compared among normal scalp (n=4), patchy alopecia areata scalp (n=8), and alopecia totalis/universalis scalp (n=8). The RNA source kit depended on sample type: the PAXgene miRNA kit for fixed scalp, the miRNeasy kit for PBMCs, and the RNeasy kit for mouse skin. immunoSEQ multiplex PCR using 35 Vbeta forward primers and 13 Jbeta reverse primers was used to amplify TCRbeta CDR3 regions.

Points the paper makes about the study in general: Resident alphabeta T cells in normal human skin are also sequenced, complicating scalp TCR repertoire analysis, unlike mouse skin dominated by gammadelta T cells. During tofacitinib treatment, many expanded lesional clones remained in scalp and blood, and this persistence may partly explain relapse after treatment is stopped. TCR sequences shared between patients were less clear than in mice, possibly partly because of HLA diversity in the patient population. Compared with normal scalp, lesional scalp had higher clonality and more expanded CD8+ clones, particularly in alopecia totalis/universalis, a pattern that suggests antigenic drive. Tofacitinib significantly lowered scalp clonality and the number of expanded CD8+ clones among the top 100 scalp clones. Because the treated cohort was small and had only one nonresponder, larger studies are needed to examine links between baseline CD8+ expansion and response.

The time point tag for this specimen amounts to: around 24 weeks on oral tofacitinib. This specimen's treatment or condition label, interpreted: oral pan-JAK inhibitor, 5-10 mg twice daily. Peripheral blood and lesional scalp punch biopsies were obtained from patients with alopecia areata. PBMCs were isolated by density centrifugation and stained for CD3, CD4 and CD8, after which CD4+ and CD8+ T cells were sorted on a FACSAria. The CDR3 goes from the cysteine to the phenylalanine over 15 residues. The sequence is cut down to CDR3 DNA, 45 bases in frame from base 1. As encoded in the germline V gene (reference sequence), CDR1 is LNHDA while CDR2 is SQIVND. V loses 7 bases at its end and J loses 5 bases; junction bases beyond the gene matches: 9.

The source was CD4+ T cells sorted from blood, collected at week 24, from a patient treated with tofacitinib. The source is a human donor with alopecia areata. The chain uses TRBV19 and TRBJ1-5, with 9 central nucleotides matching TRBD1. The CDR3 reads as follows: CASMVWTGDDQPQHF. The nucleotide sequence reads as follows: TGTGCCAGTATGGTCTGGACAGGGGACGATCAGCCCCAGCATTTT.